The 30 T cell receptor beta chains below come from one sample, sequenced in a study of T cell responses to AZD1222 COVID-19 vaccine. The method was immunoSEQ multiplex PCR; TCRdb's version includes in-frame clones alone and lacks a portion of them. The table records 70,000 to 85,000 clones, roughly 85% of them present only once. This specimen was peripheral blood, taken on day 0 of AZD1222 vaccination. The receptors were gathered from an adult in good health.

The V call is TRBV6-5, the J call TRBJ1-5, with 7 positions matching TRBD1. Germline V CDR1 and CDR2: MNHEY, SVGAGI. With V trimmed by 9 bases and J by 3 bases, 8 bases remained unmatched. The CDR3 has 14 amino acids. This CDR3 is CASAGTAYNQPQHF. The CDR3, as DNA: TGTGCCAGTGCAGGGACAGCGTACAATCAGCCCCAGCATTTT.

The rearrangement links TRBV6-5 to TRBJ2-7; possible D gene TRBD2, 5 bases. V shed 6 bases and J shed 7 bases, with 16 bases lying between them. This CDR3 has 13 amino acids. The germline CDR1 and CDR2 sequences are MNHEY and SVGAGI. CDR3 DNA: TGTGCCAGCAGCCTCGGGCTCCCGGGGGAGCAGTACTTC. Translation gives CASSLGLPGEQYF.

This chain links TRBV13 with TRBJ2-7; 13 bases fit TRBD2. CDR3 length: 16 residues. The V gene end was trimmed by 11 bases and the J gene end by 2 bases; junction bases not matched to a gene: 12. Germline CDR1 PRHDT, CDR2 FYEKMQ (reference sequence). The CDR3 nucleotides are TGTGCCGCCCCCGGGACTAGCGGGACTCGAACCTACGAGCAGTACTTC. It is translated as CAAPGTSGTRTYEQYF.

This clone was seen a single time. The chain carries TRBV5-8 and TRBJ1-2; 7 bases are a match to TRBD1. V dropped 0 bases and J dropped 4; count of bases not matched to a gene: 9. The CDR3 contains 16 residues. Germline lookup yields CDR1 SGHTS and CDR2 YDEGEE. In nucleotides, the CDR3 is TGTGCCAGCAGCTTGGCCAAGTGGAGGGGGCTCTATGGCTACACCTTC. Translating gives CASSLAKWRGLYGYTF.

The rearrangement links TRBV5-5 to TRBJ1-5, with 7 bases identical to TRBD1. Unmatched junction bases numbered 10, after V lost 4 bases and J lost 3 bases. CDR3 length: 16 amino acids. Germline CDR1 and CDR2: SGHKS and YYEKEE (reference sequence). The CDR3 DNA reads TGTGCCAGCAGCCCCGGACAGGAACTATTCAATCAGCCCCAGCATTTT. Translating gives CASSPGQELFNQPQHF.

The chain recombines TRBV27 with TRBJ1-5; D not resolved. The CDR3 has 16 amino acids. With 2 bases removed from V and 2 bases from J, the gap between germline ends came to 13 bases. CDR1 is MNHEY and CDR2 is SMNVEV in the germline V gene (reference sequence). The CDR3: CASSLVRPSGNQPQHF. In DNA, the CDR3 is TGTGCCAGCAGTTTAGTGAGGCCGTCGGGCAATCAGCCCCAGCATTTT.

The chain joins TRBV7-2 to TRBJ2-2, with 8 bases that match TRBD2. Germline values: CDR1 SGHTA, CDR2 FQGNSA. V trimming: 4 bases; J trimming: 4 bases; junction bases outside the gene matches: 5. The CDR3 sequence is 15 residues long. The CDR3 loop is CASSSGGPGTGELFF. The CDR3 DNA reads as TGTGCCAGCAGCTCGGGAGGGCCGGGCACCGGGGAGCTGTTTTTT.

The chain uses TRBV7-2 and TRBJ1-2; 7 bases map to TRBD1. V was pared by 4 bases and J by 7 bases, with 6 bases of the junction left unmatched. The CDR3 spans 13 residues. Germline CDR1 and CDR2: SGHTA and FQGNSA. The CDR3 DNA reads as TGTGCCAGCAGCTCTCAGGGGGTGTCTGGCTACACCTTC. This codes for CASSSQGVSGYTF.

The J gene is TRBJ2-1, the V gene TRBV6-5; maybe TRBD2 (5 bases). This CDR3 spans 16 amino acids. V lost 2 bases and J 4 bases, leaving 15 bases between the germline ends. Germline V gene data show CDR1 as MNHEY and CDR2 as SVGAGI. CDR3 nucleotide sequence: TGTGCCAGCAGTTACGAGGGTTCTGCCCCGTACAATGAGCAGTTCTTC. Its protein product is CASSYEGSAPYNEQFF.

Written as DNA, the CDR3 is TGCGCCAGCAGCTTGAGTGAGGGGCCCGCCTACGAGCAGTACTTC. Translation gives CASSLSEGPAYEQYF. V and J are TRBV5-1 and TRBJ2-7; the D call may be TRBD1 or TRBD2 (5 bases each). Germline V CDR1 and CDR2: SGHRS, YFSETQ. This CDR3 is built from 15 residues. V was pared by 1 base and J by 2 bases, with 13 bases between.

The chain couples TRBV6-5 to TRBJ1-3; D unclear. CDR1 MNHEY and CDR2 SVGAGI come from the germline V gene. The CDR3 has 15 amino acids. Trimming shortened V by 7 bases and J by 0 bases, and 13 bases separated the two germline ends. CDR3 DNA sequence: TGTGCCAGCAACACGCAAGAACACTCTGGAAACACCATATATTTT. It encodes CASNTQEHSGNTIYF.

J is TRBJ1-5 and V is TRBV7-2, with D perhaps matching TRBD1 (6 bases). Germline V gene lookup returns CDR1 SGHTA and CDR2 FQGNSA. This CDR3 comprises 19 residues. Trimming removed 5 bases from V and 6 bases from J, with 29 bases in between. CDR3 sequence: CASSEEGGLGDHVSQPQHF. The CDR3 DNA sequence: TGTGCCAGCAGCGAAGAAGGGGGTCTTGGCGATCACGTCTCTCAGCCCCAGCATTTT.

A few counts support this clone. The CDR3 here is CATPARGGGNTIYF. The DNA of the CDR3 is TGTGCCACCCCGGCCAGGGGAGGCGGAAACACCATATATTTT. The V gene is TRBV24-1, the J gene TRBJ1-3; possible D gene TRBD1, 6 bases. CDR1 and CDR2 (germline): KGHDR, SFDVKD. This CDR3 contains 14 residues. V lost 9 bases and J 4 bases, leaving 15 bases between the germline ends.

The chain joins TRBV3-1 (or the pseudogene TRBV3-2) to TRBJ1-6; D uncertain. The germline V gene has CDR1 LGHDT and CDR2 YNNKEL (reference sequence). The CDR3 has 15 residues. The V end lost 4 bases, the J end lost 5 bases, and 12 bases lay between the germline ends. Here the CDR3 reads CASSPSRPNNSPLHF. CDR3 coding DNA: TGTGCCAGCAGCCCAAGTCGGCCCAATAATTCACCCCTCCACTTT.

The chain has TRBV12-3 or TRBV12-4 and TRBJ1-2, with unresolved D. The ends were cut back, 3 bases at V and 8 bases at J, with 13 bases in the middle. CDR3 length equals 13 residues. This CDR3 is CASSLREAGGYTF. CDR3 bases: TGTGCCAGCAGTTTGAGGGAGGCAGGCGGCTACACCTTC.

The chain has TRBV5-8 and TRBJ2-7; possible D gene TRBD2, 5 bases. V lost 4 bases to trimming and J lost 4 bases, with 12 bases between them. Germline CDR1 SGHTS, CDR2 YDEGEE. The CDR3 loop spans 13 amino acids. The CDR3 loop reads CASSLYSGYEQYF. CDR3 in DNA: TGTGCCAGCAGCCTATATTCGGGATACGAGCAGTACTTC.

The chain recombines TRBV5-4 with TRBJ1-4; 8 bases are a match to TRBD1. The V gene end was trimmed by 2 bases and the J gene end by 7 bases; junction bases not matched to a gene: 4. This CDR3 contains 14 residues. Per germline, CDR1 SGHNT and CDR2 YYREEE (reference sequence). The CDR3 loop is CASSFGDRPEKLFF. The CDR3 DNA follows: TGTGCCAGCAGCTTCGGGGACAGGCCTGAAAAACTGTTTTTT.

V usage is TRBV5-4 and J usage is TRBJ1-1; 7 bases match TRBD1. CDR1 and CDR2 (germline): SGHNT, YYREEE (reference sequence). V gave up 4 bases and J gave up 1 base; unmatched junction bases: 13. The CDR3 runs 17 residues. CDR3 DNA: TGTGCCAGCAGCGTGTACAGGGGCGCTGCCGCGAACACTGAAGCTTTCTTT. This sequence encodes CASSVYRGAAANTEAFF.

The V and J genes are TRBV6-5 and TRBJ1-4; D unresolved. Germline V lookup: CDR1 MNHEY, CDR2 SVGAGI. Trimming stripped 6 bases from V and 10 bases from J, with 21 bases between. This CDR3 is 15 amino acids long. CDR3 bases: TGTGCCAGCAGGCTCGGGGAGACGTCGGTGGGAAAACTGTTTTTT. Protein: CASRLGETSVGKLFF.

The table lists this clone with a few counts. The rearrangement links TRBV3-1 (or the pseudogene TRBV3-2) to TRBJ1-4, with D hard to call. Germline loops: CDR1 LGHDT, CDR2 YNNKEL (reference sequence). This CDR3 region has 11 residues. V lost 1 base, J lost 10 bases, and 4 bases lay in between. The CDR3 is CASSQVAKLFF. DNA of the CDR3: TGTGCCAGCAGCCAAGTTGCAAAACTGTTTTTT.

The chain has TRBV7-7 and TRBJ2-7; either TRBD1 or TRBD2 may supply D (5 bases each). The CDR3 has 16 residues. Trimming removed 3 bases at V and 1 base at J, with 16 bases between. Germline V gene data show CDR1 as SSHAT and CDR2 as FNYEAQ (reference sequence). The chain's CDR3 is CASSLGLGGGSYEQYF. In DNA form, the CDR3 reads TGTGCCAGCAGCTTGGGCTTGGGTGGGGGATCCTACGAGCAGTACTTC.

The J gene is TRBJ2-5, the V gene TRBV19; D gene uncertain. V was pared by 5 bases and J by 4 bases, with 11 bases between. This CDR3 is 13 amino acids long. The germline V gene encodes CDR1 LNHDA and CDR2 SQIVND (reference sequence). Here the CDR3 DNA reads TGTGCCAGTAGTGCCGGACGGAGAGAGACCCAGTACTTC. Amino acid sequence: CASSAGRRETQYF.

This chain uses TRBV25-1 with TRBJ1-2; D not certain. Trimming cost V 1 base and J 4 bases, with 4 bases left between them. Germline V CDR1 and CDR2: MGHDK, SYGVNS. This CDR3 is 12 amino acids long. The CDR3 nucleotides read TGTGCCAGCAGTGAATCGACCTATGGCTACACCTTC. Translation: CASSESTYGYTF.

This chain connects TRBV19 to TRBJ1-4, with D possibly matching TRBD1 (5 bases). CDR3 length: 15 residues. Trimming pared 4 bases from V and 8 bases from J, leaving 17 bases between. Germline V CDR1 and CDR2: LNHDA, SQIVND (reference sequence). Written as DNA, the CDR3 is TGTGCCAGTAGTAGCCGCAGGGAGGAGGGAGAAAAACTGTTTTTT. Protein: CASSSRREEGEKLFF.

The J gene is TRBJ2-1, the V gene TRBV6-5, with 9 bases lining up with TRBD1. Germline CDR1 MNHEY, CDR2 SVGAGI. The J segment lost 5 bases and the V segment lost 8 bases, leaving 10 bases of the junction unmatched. The CDR3 covers 15 residues. The CDR3 DNA reads as TGTGCCAGCGGGGAGGACAGGGGCCTAAACAATGAGCAGTTCTTC. This codes for CASGEDRGLNNEQFF.

The rearrangement joins TRBV16 to TRBJ1-5; 7 nucleotides agree with TRBD1. Per germline, CDR1 KGHSY and CDR2 FQNENV. The J segment lost 4 bases and the V segment lost 2 bases, leaving 8 bases of the junction unmatched. This CDR3 has 16 amino acids. CDR3: CASSQGSPGGNQPQHF. In DNA form, the CDR3 reads TGTGCCAGCAGCCAAGGGTCGCCAGGGGGAAATCAGCCCCAGCATTTT.

The chain joins TRBV19 to TRBJ2-5; maybe TRBD1 (5 bases). There are 13 residues in the CDR3. The germline V and J ends were trimmed by 6 bases and 0 bases, with 8 bases remaining between them. Germline lookup yields CDR1 LNHDA and CDR2 SQIVND (reference sequence). The CDR3 sequence is CASRAGNQETQYF. CDR3 nucleotide sequence: TGTGCCAGTAGGGCAGGGAACCAAGAGACCCAGTACTTC.

This clone was picked up one time. The chain carries TRBV18 and TRBJ1-1; D not certain. CDR3 length equals 14 residues. V lost 5 bases, J lost 0 bases, and 10 bases lay in between. Germline assignment: CDR1 KGHSH and CDR2 LQKENI. The DNA for the CDR3 is TGTGCCAGCTCAGCGACGGCGATGAACACTGAAGCTTTCTTT. It is translated as CASSATAMNTEAFF.

This chain uses TRBV7-2 with TRBJ2-1; 8 nucleotides match TRBD1. Trimming took 6 bases from V and 4 from J; bases not matched to a gene: 5. CDR3 length equals 14 residues. Germline assignment: CDR1 SGHTA and CDR2 FQGNSA. The CDR3 sequence is CASSSGGVYNEQFF. For the CDR3, the DNA is TGTGCCAGCAGTTCAGGGGGCGTGTACAATGAGCAGTTCTTC.

This clone was detected ten times or more. The V gene is TRBV4-3, the J gene TRBJ1-5, with 8 nucleotides matching TRBD1. CDR3 length equals 15 residues. The junction had 3 bases not matched to a gene; V was cut back by 0 bases and J by 5 bases. Germline V gives CDR1 LGHNA, CDR2 YSLEER. The CDR3 DNA sequence: TGCGCCAGCAGCCAAGAGCGGACAGGGTATCAGCCCCAGCATTTT. Protein product: CASSQERTGYQPQHF.